This TCR beta chain appears in the sequencing data of a study of technical replicates of blood from a handful of donors. Method: immunoSEQ multiplex PCR; TCRdb's copy keeps in-frame clones and lacks some. Of around 92,000 clones listed, roughly 96% are singletons. Germline CDR1 reads SEHNR; CDR2 reads FQNEAQ (reference sequence). Trimming stripped 5 bases from V and 0 bases from J, with 23 bases between. The CDR3 covers 18 residues. The source material was T cells isolated from PBMCs. The rearrangement uses TRBV7-9 and TRBJ2-7, with D uncertain. This TCR derives from a human donor in good health. CDR3 coding DNA: TGTGCCAGCAGCACGGCACCCGTTTTTTCGGAGAGCTCCTACGAGCAGTACTTC. Its translation is CASSTAPVFSESSYEQYF. Looking up the rest from reference TRBV7-9 and TRBJ2-7 gives the full variable domain: DTGVSQNPRHKITKRGQNVTFRCDPISEHNRLYWYRQTLGQGPEFLTYFQNEAQLEKSRLLSDRFSAERPKGSFSTLEIQRTEQGDSAMYLCASSTAPVFSESSYEQYFGPGTRLTVT.